This T cell receptor (beta chain) comes out of a study of early T cells in non-severe SARS-CoV-2 infection (dated by TCRdb to about 2021). Regarding the complete study: Because TCR sequencing relied on bulk RNA taken from unsorted whole blood, pairing of alpha and beta chains was not possible.

Including the terminal cysteine and phenylalanine, the CDR3 comprises 15 residues. Left in the record is the CDR3 DNA by itself, 45 bases read in frame from the first base. Based on the germline V gene, the CDR1 and CDR2 sequences are LGHNA and YNFKEQ. V loses 2 bases of germline sequence and J loses 2 bases, and the interval between the two ends is 13 bases. Overall study outcomes, separate from this receptor: Matching against VDJdb was skewed toward anti-spike CD8 responses, likely underestimated virus-specific expansions, and missed private and CD4 specificities.

The study was a case-control design nested within a healthcare worker cohort in London, UK, with weekly nasopharyngeal swab PCR tests and blood sampling. Healthcare workers were recruited between 23 and 31 March 2020, during the week of the UK lockdown, and were followed weekly for up to about 15 weeks. Worth noting for this clonotype: The target of this receptor is not known. Base qualities are not provided; no much larger clone lies one nucleotide away.

The library came from 5' RACE. Sequencing instrument: NextSeq 500. In the TCR library protocol, unique molecular identifiers were attached to individual cDNA molecules to correct for PCR bias and sequencing error. Both TCR alpha and beta chains were sequenced, and tight co-correlation was observed between alpha and beta sequence abundances in each sample. The original methods were these. Decombinator V4 was used to annotate the V gene, J gene and CDR3 of the TCR sequences. Expanded TCRs were defined as changing significantly between any two time points under a Poisson model with p below 0.0001. Abundances of TCRs were expressed as counts per million after normalisation to the total number of TCRs sequenced in each sample. TRAV1-2 paired with TRAJ12, TRAJ20 or TRAJ33 defined MAIT TCRs, while TRAV10 paired with TRAJ18 defined iNKT TCRs. VDJdb, accessed 1 November 2021, was searched for CMV, EBV and SARS-CoV-2 annotated TCRs, excluding TCRs annotated for multiple antigens. TCRdb ran its own pipeline on the public reads, namely fastp trimming at Q25 and MiXCR clone calling, and kept in-frame beta chains. Every distinct CDR3 protein forms one entry, paired with its most common genes and DNA. The V and J calls reflect TCRdb's pipeline rather than the authors' work. The sample contains 75,000 to 80,000 distinct CDR3 sequences, less than 20% of them found a single time. Around 12% of the sample belongs to the ten largest clones.

The TCR comes from an adult who was a healthcare worker with PCR-confirmed SARS-CoV-2 infection or an uninfected control (not recorded which). The rearranged segments are TRBV4-2 and TRBJ2-7; the D segment cannot be called with confidence. The specimen sequenced was whole blood. The nucleotide sequence is given as TGTGCCAGCAGCCAAACCAGTCCTTCACCCTACGAGCAGTACTTC. It specifies CASSQTSPSPYEQYF.